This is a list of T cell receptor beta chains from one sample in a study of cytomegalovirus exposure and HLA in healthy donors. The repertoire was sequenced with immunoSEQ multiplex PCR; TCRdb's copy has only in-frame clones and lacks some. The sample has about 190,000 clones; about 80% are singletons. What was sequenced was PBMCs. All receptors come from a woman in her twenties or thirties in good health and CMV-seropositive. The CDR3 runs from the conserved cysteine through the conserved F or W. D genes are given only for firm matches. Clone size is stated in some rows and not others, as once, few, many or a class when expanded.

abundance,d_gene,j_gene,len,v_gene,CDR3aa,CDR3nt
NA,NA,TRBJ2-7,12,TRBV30,CAWGNRADEQYF,TGTGCCTGGGGGAACAGGGCTGACGAGCAGTACTTC
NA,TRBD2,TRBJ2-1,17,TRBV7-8,CASSYLPGLAGGGEQFF,TGTGCCAGCAGCTACCTTCCGGGACTAGCGGGAGGGGGTGAGCAGTTCTTC
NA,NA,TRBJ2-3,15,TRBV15,CATSRRQTRTDTQYF,TGTGCCACCAGCCGCCGACAGACTCGCACAGATACGCAGTATTTT
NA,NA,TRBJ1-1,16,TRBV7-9,CASSLGGGTMNTEAFF,TGTGCCAGCAGCTTAGGGGGGGGGACGATGAACACTGAAGCTTTCTTT
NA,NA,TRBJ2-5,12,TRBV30,CAWSQAQETQYF,TGTGCCTGGAGTCAAGCACAAGAGACCCAGTACTTC
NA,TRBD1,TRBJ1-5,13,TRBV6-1,CASSTGDRQPQHF,TGTGCCAGCAGTACAGGGGATAGGCAGCCCCAGCATTTT
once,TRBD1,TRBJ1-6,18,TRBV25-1,CASSELSPTGEENSPLHF,TGTGCCAGCAGTGAACTTAGCCCGACAGGGGAGGAGAATTCACCCCTCCACTTT
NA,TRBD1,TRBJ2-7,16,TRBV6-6,CASSLPPGTGVQEQYF,TGTGCCAGCAGTTTGCCCCCCGGGACAGGGGTACAGGAGCAGTACTTC
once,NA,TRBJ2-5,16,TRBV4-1,CASSPSLDREQETQYF,TGCGCCAGCAGCCCATCCCTCGACAGAGAACAAGAGACCCAGTACTTC
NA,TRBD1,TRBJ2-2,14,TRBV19,CASSSTGDTGELFF,TGTGCCAGTAGTTCTACAGGGGACACCGGGGAGCTGTTTTTT
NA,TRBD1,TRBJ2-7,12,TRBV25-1,CATRGTYYEQYF,TGTGCCACCAGGGGGACATATTACGAGCAGTACTTC
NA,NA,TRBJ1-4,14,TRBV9,CASSVAGWCEKLFF,TGTGCCAGCAGCGTAGCAGGGTGGTGCGAAAAACTGTTTTTT
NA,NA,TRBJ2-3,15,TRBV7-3,CASSLDSGFTDTQYF,TGTGCCAGCAGCTTAGACTCTGGGTTCACAGATACGCAGTATTTT
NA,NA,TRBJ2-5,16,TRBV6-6,CASSYTKGGGKETQYF,TGTGCCAGCAGTTACACAAAAGGGGGCGGGAAGGAGACCCAGTACTTC
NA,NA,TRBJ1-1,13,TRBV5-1,CASSLTANTEAFF,TGCGCCAGCAGCTTGACAGCAAACACTGAAGCTTTCTTT
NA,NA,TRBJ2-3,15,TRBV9,CASSVAGRGSDTQYF,TGTGCCAGCAGCGTAGCGGGCAGGGGTTCGGATACGCAGTATTTT